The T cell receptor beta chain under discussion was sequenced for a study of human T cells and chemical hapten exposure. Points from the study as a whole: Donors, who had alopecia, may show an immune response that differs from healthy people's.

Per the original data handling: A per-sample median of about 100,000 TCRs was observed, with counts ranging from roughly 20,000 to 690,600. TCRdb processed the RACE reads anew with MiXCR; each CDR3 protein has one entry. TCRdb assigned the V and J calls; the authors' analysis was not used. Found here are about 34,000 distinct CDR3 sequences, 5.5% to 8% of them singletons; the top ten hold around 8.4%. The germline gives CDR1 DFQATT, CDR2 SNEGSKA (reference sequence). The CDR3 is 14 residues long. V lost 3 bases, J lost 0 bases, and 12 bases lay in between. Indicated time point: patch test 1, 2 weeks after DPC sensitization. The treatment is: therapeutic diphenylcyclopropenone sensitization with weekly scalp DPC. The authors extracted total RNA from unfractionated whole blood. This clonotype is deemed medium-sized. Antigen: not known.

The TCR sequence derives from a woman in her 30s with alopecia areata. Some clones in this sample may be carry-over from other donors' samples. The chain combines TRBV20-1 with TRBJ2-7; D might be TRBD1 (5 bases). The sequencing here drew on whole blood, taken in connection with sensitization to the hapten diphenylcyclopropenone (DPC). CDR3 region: CSARSRVNSYEQYF. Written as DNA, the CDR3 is TGCAGTGCTAGGAGCAGGGTAAACTCCTACGAGCAGTACTTC.